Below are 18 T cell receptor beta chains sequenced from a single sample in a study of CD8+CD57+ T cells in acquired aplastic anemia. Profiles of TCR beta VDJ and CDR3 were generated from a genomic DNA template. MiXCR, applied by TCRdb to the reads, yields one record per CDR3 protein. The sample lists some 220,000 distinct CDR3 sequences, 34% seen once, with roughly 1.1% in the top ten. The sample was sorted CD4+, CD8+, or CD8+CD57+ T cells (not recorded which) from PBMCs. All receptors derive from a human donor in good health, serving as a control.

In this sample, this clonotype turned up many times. The CDR3 DNA is TGTGCCAGTAGCCCCCAGGCAGATGGCATTCAGTACTTC. This gives the protein CASSPQADGIQYF. The chain carries TRBV19 and TRBJ2-4; unclear D gene. The CDR3 has 13 amino acids. Germline-derived CDR1 and CDR2 are LNHDA and SQIVND (reference sequence). V lost 6 bases to trimming and J lost 9 bases, with 15 bases between them. The variable domain in full, with the rest retrieved from reference TRBV19 and TRBJ2-4, is DGGITQSPKYLFRKEGQNVTLSCEQNLNHDAMYWYRQDPGQGLRLIYYSQIVNDFQKGDIAEGYSVSREKKESFPLTVTSAQKNPTAFYLCASSPQADGIQYFGAGTRLSVL.

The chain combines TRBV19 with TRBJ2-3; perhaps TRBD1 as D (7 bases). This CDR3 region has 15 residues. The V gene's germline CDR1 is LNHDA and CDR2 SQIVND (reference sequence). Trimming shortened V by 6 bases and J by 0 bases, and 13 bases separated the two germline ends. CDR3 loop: CASREGALSTDTQYF. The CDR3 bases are TGTGCCAGTAGGGAGGGGGCCCTTAGCACAGATACGCAGTATTTT.

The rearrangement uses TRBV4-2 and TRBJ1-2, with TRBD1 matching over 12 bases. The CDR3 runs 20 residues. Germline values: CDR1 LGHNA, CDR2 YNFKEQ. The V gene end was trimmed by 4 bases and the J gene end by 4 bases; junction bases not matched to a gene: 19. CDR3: CASSRSAGQGAVPGPYGYTF. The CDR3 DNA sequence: TGTGCCAGCAGCCGGAGCGCGGGACAGGGGGCGGTCCCCGGACCCTATGGCTACACCTTC.

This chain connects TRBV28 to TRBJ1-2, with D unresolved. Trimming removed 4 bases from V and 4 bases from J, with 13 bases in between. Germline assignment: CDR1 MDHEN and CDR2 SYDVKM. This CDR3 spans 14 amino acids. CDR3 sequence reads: CASSWGSAAYGYTF. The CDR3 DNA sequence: TGTGCCAGCAGTTGGGGATCAGCCGCCTATGGCTACACCTTC.

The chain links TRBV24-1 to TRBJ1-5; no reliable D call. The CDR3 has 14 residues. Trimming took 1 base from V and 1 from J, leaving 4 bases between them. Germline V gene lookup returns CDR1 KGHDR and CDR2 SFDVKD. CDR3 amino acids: CATSDFGSNQPQHF. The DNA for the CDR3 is TGTGCCACCAGTGATTTCGGCAGCAATCAGCCCCAGCATTTT.

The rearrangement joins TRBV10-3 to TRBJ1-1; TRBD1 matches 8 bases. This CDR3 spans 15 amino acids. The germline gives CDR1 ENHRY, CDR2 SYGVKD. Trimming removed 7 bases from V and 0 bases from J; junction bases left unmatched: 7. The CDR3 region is CAIKGQGALNTEAFF. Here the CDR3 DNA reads TGTGCCATCAAAGGGCAGGGGGCACTGAACACTGAAGCTTTCTTT.

The CDR3 sequence is CASSPAGDSEQYF. The CDR3 bases are TGTGCCAGCTCACCCGCCGGGGACTCCGAGCAGTACTTC. V and J are TRBV19 and TRBJ2-7; D might be TRBD2 (6 bases). The V end was cut by 9 bases, the J end by 6 bases, with 18 bases between. The length of the CDR3 is 13 residues. In germline, CDR1 is LNHDA, CDR2 SQIVND (reference sequence). The full variable domain, with the rest looked up from reference TRBV19 and TRBJ2-7, is DGGITQSPKYLFRKEGQNVTLSCEQNLNHDAMYWYRQDPGQGLRLIYYSQIVNDFQKGDIAEGYSVSREKKESFPLTVTSAQKNPTAFYLCASSPAGDSEQYFGPGTRLTVT.

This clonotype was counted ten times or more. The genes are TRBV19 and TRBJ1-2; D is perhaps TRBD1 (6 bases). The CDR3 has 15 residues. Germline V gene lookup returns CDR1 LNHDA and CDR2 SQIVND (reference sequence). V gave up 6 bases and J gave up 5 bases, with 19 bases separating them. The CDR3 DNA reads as TGTGCCAGTAGCCCAACAGGGCCCGGAGGATATGGCTACACCTTC. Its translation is CASSPTGPGGYGYTF.

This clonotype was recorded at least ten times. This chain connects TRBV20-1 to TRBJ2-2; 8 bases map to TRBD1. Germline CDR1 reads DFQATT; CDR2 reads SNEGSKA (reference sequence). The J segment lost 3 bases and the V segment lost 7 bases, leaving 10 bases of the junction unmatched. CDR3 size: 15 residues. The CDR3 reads CSVPDREFDTGELFF. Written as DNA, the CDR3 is TGCAGTGTCCCGGACAGGGAGTTTGACACCGGGGAGCTGTTTTTT.

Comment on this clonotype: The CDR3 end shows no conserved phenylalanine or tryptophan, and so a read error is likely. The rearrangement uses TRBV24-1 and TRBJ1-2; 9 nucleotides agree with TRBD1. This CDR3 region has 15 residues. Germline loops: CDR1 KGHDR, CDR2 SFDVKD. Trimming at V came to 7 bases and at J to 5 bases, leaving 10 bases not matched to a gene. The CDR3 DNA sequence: TGTGCCACCAGACAGGGGGCCGAGATTATGTATGGCTACACCCTC. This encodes CATRQGAEIMYGYTL.

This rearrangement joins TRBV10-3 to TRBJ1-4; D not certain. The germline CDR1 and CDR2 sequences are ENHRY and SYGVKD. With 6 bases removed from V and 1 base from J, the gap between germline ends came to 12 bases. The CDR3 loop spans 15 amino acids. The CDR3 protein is CAIRSAWITNEKLFF. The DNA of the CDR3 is TGTGCCATCAGAAGCGCATGGATAACTAATGAAAAACTGTTTTTT.

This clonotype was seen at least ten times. The CDR3 nucleotides read TGTGCCAGCAGTGGACTCTTAGCGGGAGCGGGGCAAGAGACCCAGTACTTC. This sequence encodes CASSGLLAGAGQETQYF. V is TRBV2 and J is TRBJ2-5, with 9 bases lining up with TRBD2. The CDR3 spans 17 residues. After removal of 4 bases from V and 2 bases from J, the junction contained 11 bases not matched to a gene. Germline CDR1 reads SNHLY; CDR2 reads FYNNEI.

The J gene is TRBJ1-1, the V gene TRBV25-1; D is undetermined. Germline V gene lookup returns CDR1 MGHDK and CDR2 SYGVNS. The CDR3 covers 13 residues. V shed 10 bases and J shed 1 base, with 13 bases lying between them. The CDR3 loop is CATTQGGNTEAFF. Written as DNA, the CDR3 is TGTGCCACCACGCAAGGAGGGAACACTGAAGCTTTCTTT.

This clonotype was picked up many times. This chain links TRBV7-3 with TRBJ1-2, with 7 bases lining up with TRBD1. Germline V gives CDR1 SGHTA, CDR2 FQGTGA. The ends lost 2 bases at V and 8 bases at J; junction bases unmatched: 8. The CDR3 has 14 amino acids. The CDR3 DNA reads TGTGCCAGCAGCTTAGGGGACAGTACGACGGGCTACACCTTC. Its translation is CASSLGDSTTGYTF.

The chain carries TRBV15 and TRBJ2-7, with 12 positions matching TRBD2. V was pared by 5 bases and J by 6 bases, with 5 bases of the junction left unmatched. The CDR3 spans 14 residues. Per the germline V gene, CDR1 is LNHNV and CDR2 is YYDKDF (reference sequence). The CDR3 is CATSPRLAGAEQYF. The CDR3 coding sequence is TGTGCCACCAGCCCCCGACTAGCGGGAGCCGAGCAGTACTTC.

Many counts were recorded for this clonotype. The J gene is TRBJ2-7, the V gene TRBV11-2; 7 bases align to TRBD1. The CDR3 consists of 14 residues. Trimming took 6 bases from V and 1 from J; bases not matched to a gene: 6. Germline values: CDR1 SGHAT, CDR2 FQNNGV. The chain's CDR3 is CASRKNRGSYEQYF. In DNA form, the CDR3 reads TGTGCCAGCAGAAAAAACAGGGGATCCTACGAGCAGTACTTC.

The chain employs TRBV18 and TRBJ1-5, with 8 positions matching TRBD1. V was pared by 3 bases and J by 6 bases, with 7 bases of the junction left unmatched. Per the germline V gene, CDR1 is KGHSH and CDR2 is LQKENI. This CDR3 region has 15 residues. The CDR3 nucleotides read TGTGCCAGCTCACCCTCGGGACAGGTGGGTCAGCCCCAGCATTTT. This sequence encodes CASSPSGQVGQPQHF.

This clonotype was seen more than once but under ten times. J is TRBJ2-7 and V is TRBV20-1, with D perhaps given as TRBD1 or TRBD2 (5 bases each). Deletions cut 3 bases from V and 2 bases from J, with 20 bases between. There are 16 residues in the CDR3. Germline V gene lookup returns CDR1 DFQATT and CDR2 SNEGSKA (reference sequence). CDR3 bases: TGCAGTGCTAGGCGAGGGGCGAGACGGCGGACCTACGAGCAGTACTTC. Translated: CSARRGARRRTYEQYF.